This record covers a single TCR beta chain. Antigen: not known. The source of the sample is a study of graft-versus-host responses after intestinal transplantation. Study-level background: The whole recipient group had anti-thymocyte globulin induction followed by tacrolimus and steroids for three to four years.

This CDR3 comprises 17 residues. V was pared by 0 bases and J by 3 bases, with 7 bases of the junction left unmatched. CDR1 SGDLS and CDR2 YYNGEE come from the germline V gene. The method was immunoSEQ multiplex PCR; TCRdb's version includes in-frame clones alone and lacks a portion of them. This table holds some 100,000 clones, roughly 87% found once. The specimen was unstimulated CD4+ T cells sorted from spleen or lymph node cells, collected before transplant. The rearrangement joins TRBV9 to TRBJ2-2; 8 bases agree with TRBD1. The receptor was isolated from a human donor who was the organ donor for an intestinal transplant. The CDR3: CASSVGPGQEYTGELFF. The CDR3 region has the DNA TGTGCCAGCAGCGTAGGGCCGGGACAGGAATACACCGGGGAGCTGTTTTTT.